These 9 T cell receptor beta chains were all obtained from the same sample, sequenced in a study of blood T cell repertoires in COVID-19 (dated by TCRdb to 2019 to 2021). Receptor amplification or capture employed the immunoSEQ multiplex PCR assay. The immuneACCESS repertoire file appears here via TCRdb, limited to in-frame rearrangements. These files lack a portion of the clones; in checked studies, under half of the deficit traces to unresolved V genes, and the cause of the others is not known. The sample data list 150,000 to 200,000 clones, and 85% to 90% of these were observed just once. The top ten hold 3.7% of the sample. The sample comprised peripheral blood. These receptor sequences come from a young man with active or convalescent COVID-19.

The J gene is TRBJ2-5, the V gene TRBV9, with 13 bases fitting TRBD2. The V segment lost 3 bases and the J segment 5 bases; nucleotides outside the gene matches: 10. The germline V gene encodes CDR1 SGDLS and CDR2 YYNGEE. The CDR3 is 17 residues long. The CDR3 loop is CASSDGLAGAIAETQYF. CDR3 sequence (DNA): TGTGCCAGCAGCGACGGACTAGCGGGAGCTATAGCGGAGACCCAGTACTTC.

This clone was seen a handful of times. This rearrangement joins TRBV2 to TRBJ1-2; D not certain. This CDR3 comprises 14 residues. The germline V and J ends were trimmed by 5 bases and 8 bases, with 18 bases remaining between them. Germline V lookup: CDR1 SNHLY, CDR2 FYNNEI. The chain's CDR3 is CASSSQSKSYGYTF. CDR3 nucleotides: TGTGCCAGCAGTTCACAGTCGAAATCGTACGGCTACACCTTC.

As DNA, the CDR3 is TGTGCCACCAGTGATGCAGGGGGCTCCCCCCACAGCTCCTACAATGAGCAGTTCTTC. Translation gives CATSDAGGSPHSSYNEQFF. This chain connects TRBV24-1 to TRBJ2-1; TRBD1 agrees at 8 bases. This CDR3 comprises 19 residues. Germline CDR1 reads KGHDR; CDR2 reads SFDVKD. Trimming at V came to 3 bases and at J to 0 bases, leaving 12 bases not matched to a gene.

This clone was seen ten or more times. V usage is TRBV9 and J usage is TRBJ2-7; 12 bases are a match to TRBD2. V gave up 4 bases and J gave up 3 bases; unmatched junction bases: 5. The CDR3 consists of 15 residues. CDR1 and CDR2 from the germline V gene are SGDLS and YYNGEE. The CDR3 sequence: CASSPETSGSYEQYF. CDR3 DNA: TGTGCCAGCAGCCCAGAGACTAGCGGGAGCTACGAGCAGTACTTC.

The CDR3 loop reads CASRKTSGWGANEQFF. The CDR3 DNA sequence: TGTGCCAGCAGGAAGACTAGCGGGTGGGGGGCCAATGAGCAGTTCTTC. The V gene is TRBV11-2, the J gene TRBJ2-1, with 10 bases that match TRBD2. Germline-derived CDR1 and CDR2 are SGHAT and FQNNGV. J was trimmed by 6 bases and V by 6 bases; bases with no gene match: 11. The CDR3 sequence is 16 residues long.

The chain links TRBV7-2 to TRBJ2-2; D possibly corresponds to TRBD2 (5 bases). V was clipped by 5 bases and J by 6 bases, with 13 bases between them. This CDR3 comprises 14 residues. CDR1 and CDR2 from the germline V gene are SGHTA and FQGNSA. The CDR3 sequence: CASSTRNWAGELFF. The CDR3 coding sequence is TGTGCCAGCAGCACTAGGAATTGGGCCGGGGAGCTGTTTTTT.

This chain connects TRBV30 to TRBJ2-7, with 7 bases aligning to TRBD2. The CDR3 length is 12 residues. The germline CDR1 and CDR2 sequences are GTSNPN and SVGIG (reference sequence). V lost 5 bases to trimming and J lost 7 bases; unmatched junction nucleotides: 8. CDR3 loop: CAWAAGRGEQYF. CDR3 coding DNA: TGTGCCTGGGCAGCGGGGCGGGGGGAGCAGTACTTC.

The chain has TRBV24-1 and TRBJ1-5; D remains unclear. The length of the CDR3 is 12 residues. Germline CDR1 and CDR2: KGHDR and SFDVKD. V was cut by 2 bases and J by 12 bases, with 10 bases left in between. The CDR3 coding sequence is TGTGCCACCAGTGATTCGTCGCGGCGCCAGCATTTT. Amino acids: CATSDSSRRQHF.

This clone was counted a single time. CDR3 loop: CSVGPPSGGGTGELFF. Written as DNA, the CDR3 is TGCAGCGTCGGCCCACCTAGCGGGGGAGGTACCGGGGAGCTGTTTTTT. This chain connects TRBV29-1 to TRBJ2-2, with 10 bases lining up with TRBD2. The CDR3 loop spans 16 amino acids. Trimming took 6 bases from V and 5 from J; bases not matched to a gene: 12. Per germline, CDR1 SQVTM and CDR2 ANQGSEA.